This TCR beta chain was obtained from a study of cytomegalovirus exposure and HLA in healthy donors. V was pared by 3 bases and J by 3 bases, with 7 bases of the junction left unmatched. CDR1 is SGDLS and CDR2 is YYNGEE in the germline V gene. The CDR3 covers 16 residues. Those who donated were healthy bone marrow donors. 60 Vbeta and 13 Jbeta primers were used in PCR. Clones were sequenced by immunoSEQ multiplex PCR, and TCRdb holds only the in-frame ones, with some missing. The profile shows approximately 89,000 clones, approximately 76% of them singletons. The source material was PBMCs. The TCR was taken from a male donor in good health and CMV-seronegative. The rearrangement links TRBV9 to TRBJ2-2; 8 bases line up with TRBD2. The CDR3 sequence: CASSEGSGGHTGELFF. In nucleotides, the CDR3 is TGTGCCAGCAGCGAGGGGAGCGGGGGACACACCGGGGAGCTGTTTTTT.